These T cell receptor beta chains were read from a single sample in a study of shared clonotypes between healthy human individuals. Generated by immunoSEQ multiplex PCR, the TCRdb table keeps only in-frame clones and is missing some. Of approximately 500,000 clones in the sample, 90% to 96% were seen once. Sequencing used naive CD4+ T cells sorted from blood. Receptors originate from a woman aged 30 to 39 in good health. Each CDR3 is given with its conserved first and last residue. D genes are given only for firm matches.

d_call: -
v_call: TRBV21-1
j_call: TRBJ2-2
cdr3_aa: CASSESGTGVLGELFF

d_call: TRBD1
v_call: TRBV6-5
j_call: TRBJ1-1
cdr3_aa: CASSRTGTGDTEAFF

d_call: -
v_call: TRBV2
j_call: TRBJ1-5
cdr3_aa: CASSESVGFQPQHF

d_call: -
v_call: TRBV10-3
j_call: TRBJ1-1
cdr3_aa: CAISEKGSNTEAFF

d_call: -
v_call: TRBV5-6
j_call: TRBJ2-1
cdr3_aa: CASSYTGGAEQFF

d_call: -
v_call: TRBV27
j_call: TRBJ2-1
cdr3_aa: CASTTLALGPQRSSYNEQFF

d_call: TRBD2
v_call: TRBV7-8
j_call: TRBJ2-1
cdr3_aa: CASSSWTRSYEQFF

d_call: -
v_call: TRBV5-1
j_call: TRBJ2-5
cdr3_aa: CASSPDGQETQYF

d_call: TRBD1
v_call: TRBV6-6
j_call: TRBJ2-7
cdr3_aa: CASSYSGGSGYEQYF

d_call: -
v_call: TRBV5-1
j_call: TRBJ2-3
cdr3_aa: CASSRDLVRTDTQYF

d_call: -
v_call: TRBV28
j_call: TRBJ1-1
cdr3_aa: CASSLDRVTRNTEAFF

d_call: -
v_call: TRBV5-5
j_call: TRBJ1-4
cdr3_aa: CASSLWGSNEKLFF

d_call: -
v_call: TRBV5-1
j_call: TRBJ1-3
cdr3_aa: CASSLAPGLSGNTIYF

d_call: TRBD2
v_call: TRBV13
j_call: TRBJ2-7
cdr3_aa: CASSQTGLAEPISYEQYF

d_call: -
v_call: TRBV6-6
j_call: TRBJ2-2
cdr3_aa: CASSRGHGTGELFF

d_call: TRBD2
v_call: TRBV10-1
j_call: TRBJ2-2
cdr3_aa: CASSESIAGDSGELFF

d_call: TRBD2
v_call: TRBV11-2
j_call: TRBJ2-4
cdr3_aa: CASSLPFGRLAQNIQYF

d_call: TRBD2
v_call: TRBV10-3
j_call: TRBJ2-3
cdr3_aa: CAISEPGLGADTQYF

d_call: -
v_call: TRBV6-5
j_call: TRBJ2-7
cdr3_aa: CASSYSGREQYF

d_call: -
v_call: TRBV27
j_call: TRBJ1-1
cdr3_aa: CASRRADSLNTEAFF

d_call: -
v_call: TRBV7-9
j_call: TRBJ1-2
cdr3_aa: CASSRGGIRSYTF

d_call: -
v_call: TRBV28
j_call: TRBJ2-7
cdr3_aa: CASSFASLSNYEQYF

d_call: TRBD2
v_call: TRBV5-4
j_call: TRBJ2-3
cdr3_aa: CASSLAGGLTDTQYF

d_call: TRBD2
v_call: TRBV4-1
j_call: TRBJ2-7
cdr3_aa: CASSQKYGGTSAPSYEQYF

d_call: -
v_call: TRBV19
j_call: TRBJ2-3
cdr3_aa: CASRDPGLSTDTQYF

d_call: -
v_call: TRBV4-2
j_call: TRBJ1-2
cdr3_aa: CASSQTGAYGYTF

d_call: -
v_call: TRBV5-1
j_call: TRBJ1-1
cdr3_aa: CASSRGTRYTEAFF

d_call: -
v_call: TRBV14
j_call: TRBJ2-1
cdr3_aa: CASSQVPIGYYNEQFF

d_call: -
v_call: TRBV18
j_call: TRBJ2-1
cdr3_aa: CASSPLAAVSYNEQFF

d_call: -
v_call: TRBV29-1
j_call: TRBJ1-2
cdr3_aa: CSVEGPRNYGYTF

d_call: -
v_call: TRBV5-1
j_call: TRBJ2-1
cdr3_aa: CASSGLVGDEQFF

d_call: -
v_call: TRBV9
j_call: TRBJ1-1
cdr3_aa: CASSEGPWGTEAFF

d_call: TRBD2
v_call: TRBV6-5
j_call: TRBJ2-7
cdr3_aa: CASSYDSGSTYEQYF

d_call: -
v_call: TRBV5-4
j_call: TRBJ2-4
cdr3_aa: CASSRGSGAKNIQYF

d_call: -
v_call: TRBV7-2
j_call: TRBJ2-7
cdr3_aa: CASSQGEEQYF

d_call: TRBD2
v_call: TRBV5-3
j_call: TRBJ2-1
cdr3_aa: CARSTPLAGGPDEQFF

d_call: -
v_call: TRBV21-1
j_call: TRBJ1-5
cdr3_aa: CASSKVPGPHQPQHF

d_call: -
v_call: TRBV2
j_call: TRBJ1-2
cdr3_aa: CASSENRGFFYGYTF

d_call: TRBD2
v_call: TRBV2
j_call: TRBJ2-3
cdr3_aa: CASSDSPAGYTQYF

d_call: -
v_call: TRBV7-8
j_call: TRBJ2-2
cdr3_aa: CASSLFDRGNTGELFF

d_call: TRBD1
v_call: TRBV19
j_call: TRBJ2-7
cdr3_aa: CASSMDRDPYEQYF

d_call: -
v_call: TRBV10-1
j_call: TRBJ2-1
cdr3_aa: CASSEVGGINNEQFF

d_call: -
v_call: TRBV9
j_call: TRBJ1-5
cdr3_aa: CASSVAPLSNQPQHF

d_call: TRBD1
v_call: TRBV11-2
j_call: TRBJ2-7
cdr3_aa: CASSFDRGASDEQYF

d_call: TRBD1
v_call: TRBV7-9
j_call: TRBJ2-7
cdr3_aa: CASSFDRGVPYEQYF

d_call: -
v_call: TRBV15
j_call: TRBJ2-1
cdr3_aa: CATSSPLGDSYNEQFF

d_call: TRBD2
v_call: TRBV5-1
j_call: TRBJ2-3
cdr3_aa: CASSRTSGGYTDTQYF